The clone carrying this T cell receptor beta chain was observed a handful of times. Its antigen is unknown. Expressed TCRB transcripts were sequenced, since all the RNA that had been isolated was reverse transcribed. Measured with immunoSEQ multiplex PCR; TCRdb has only the in-frame clones, and not every one. The sample includes around 260,000 clones, roughly 24% of them seen just once. These data belong to a study of beta chain features in type 1 diabetes. For the study at large: Healthy donors resembled patients in age, gender and cell yields. General study results and limits: VDJ junctions sequenced from type 1 diabetes patients showed fewer insertions and more deletions. Type 1 diabetes patients had moderately but significantly shorter TCRB CDR3s in all four CD4+ subsets.

This CDR3 is 14 amino acids long. Germline CDR1 is LNHDA and CDR2 is SQIVND (reference sequence). V was trimmed by 6 bases and J by 4 bases, leaving 13 bases between them. Every donor had blood drawn once into heparin, roughly 100 mL on average. This receptor was identified in a young woman with type 1 diabetes. The chain recombines TRBV19 with TRBJ1-5; D remains ambiguous. Source material: naive CD4+ T cells from blood. The CDR3 is CASRGGPLNQPQHF. The CDR3, as DNA: TGTGCCAGTAGAGGCGGCCCCCTTAATCAGCCCCAGCATTTT.